Presented here are 9 T cell receptor beta chains from one specimen sequenced in a study of cytomegalovirus exposure and HLA in healthy donors. The study ran its PCR with 60 Vbeta and 13 Jbeta primers. Generated by immunoSEQ multiplex PCR, the TCRdb table keeps only in-frame clones and is missing some. The profile shows approximately 130,000 clones, 65% to 90% of them singletons. Sample: PBMCs. The source of these receptors is a man aged 50 or older in good health and CMV-seronegative.

The chain carries TRBV19 and TRBJ2-6, with 7 nucleotides matching TRBD2. The CDR3 spans 17 residues. Germline loops: CDR1 LNHDA, CDR2 SQIVND (reference sequence). The V gene end was trimmed by 3 bases and the J gene end by 1 base; junction bases not matched to a gene: 6. CDR3 in DNA: TGTGCCAGTAGTATTGGGGGGGAGTGGTCTGGGGCCAACGTCCTGACTTTC. Amino acid sequence: CASSIGGEWSGANVLTF.

The J gene is TRBJ2-3, the V gene TRBV5-1; 8 bases are a match to TRBD1. The junction had 13 bases not matched to a gene; V was cut back by 3 bases and J by 1 base. CDR1 SGHRS and CDR2 YFSETQ come from the germline V gene. The CDR3 runs to 18 residues. CDR3 coding DNA: TGCGCCAGCAGCTCGACCCCAACGACAGGGGCCCGCACAGATACGCAGTATTTT. Protein: CASSSTPTTGARTDTQYF.

V is TRBV4-3 and J is TRBJ2-7; 9 bases are a match to TRBD1. V lost 3 bases and J lost 6; bases outside the gene matches: 15. Germline CDR1 and CDR2: LGHNA and YSLEER. The CDR3 has 17 amino acids. CDR3 sequence: CASSQAGRGQGRREQYF. As DNA, the CDR3 is TGCGCCAGCAGCCAGGCTGGGCGGGGACAGGGAAGGCGCGAGCAGTACTTC.

The chain uses TRBV19 and TRBJ2-2, with 9 bases aligning to TRBD2. The CDR3 totals 19 residues. Germline CDR1 and CDR2: LNHDA and SQIVND (reference sequence). Losses at the gene ends were 2 bases for V and 0 bases for J; bases not matched to a gene: 10. The CDR3, as DNA: TGTGCCAGTAGTATAATCCAGGTTAGCGGGGGTACGAACACCGGGGAGCTGTTTTTT. Its translation: CASSIIQVSGGTNTGELFF.

The chain uses TRBV7-6 and TRBJ2-7, with D perhaps matching TRBD1 (5 bases). V lost 2 bases, J lost 0 bases, and 8 bases lay in between. Germline V lookup: CDR1 SGHVS, CDR2 FNYEAQ. The CDR3 extends over 14 amino acids. CDR3 sequence: CASSLWTNSYEQYF. For the CDR3, the DNA is TGTGCCAGCAGCTTATGGACAAACTCCTACGAGCAGTACTTC.

The V and J genes are TRBV7-8 and TRBJ1-3; 7 nucleotides agree with TRBD1. V shed 2 bases, J shed 4 bases, and the junction held 5 bases outside the gene matches. This CDR3 contains 15 residues. Germline CDR1 reads SGHVS; CDR2 reads FQNEAQ. The CDR3 loop reads CASSLTTGVGNTIYF. CDR3 bases: TGTGCCAGCAGCTTAACTACAGGGGTCGGAAACACCATATATTTT.

This clone has just one count. V is TRBV6-1 and J is TRBJ2-7, with TRBD1 identical over 9 bases. From germline, CDR1 is MNHNS and CDR2 SASEGT. CDR3 length: 15 amino acids. The junction had 5 bases not matched to a gene; V was cut back by 3 bases and J by 2 bases. The CDR3 spells CASSEGTGSPYEQYF. The CDR3 nucleotides read TGTGCCAGCAGTGAGGGGACAGGGTCCCCCTACGAGCAGTACTTC.

J is TRBJ2-3 and V is TRBV11-3, with D possibly being TRBD2 (5 bases). CDR1 is SGHNT and CDR2 is YENEEA in the germline V gene. The CDR3 loop spans 13 amino acids. The germline V and J ends were trimmed by 5 bases and 4 bases, with 10 bases remaining between them. The CDR3 coding sequence is TGTGCCAGCAGCCCTAATAGCGCAGATACGCAGTATTTT. This codes for CASSPNSADTQYF.

The chain combines TRBV2 with TRBJ1-2; 12 positions agree with TRBD1. This CDR3 has 16 amino acids. V lost 6 bases and J lost 8; bases outside the gene matches: 13. Germline CDR1 reads SNHLY; CDR2 reads FYNNEI. CDR3 in DNA: TGTGCCAGCAGGAAGACCTGGGGACAGGGGGCAGGAGGCTACACCTTC. Residues: CASRKTWGQGAGGYTF. The variable domain in full, completed from reference TRBV2 and TRBJ1-2, reads EPEVTQTPSHQVTQMGQEVILRCVPISNHLYFYWYRQILGQKVEFLVSFYNNEISEKSEIFDDQFSVERPDGSNFTLKIRSTKLEDSAMYFCASRKTWGQGAGGYTFGSGTRLTVV.